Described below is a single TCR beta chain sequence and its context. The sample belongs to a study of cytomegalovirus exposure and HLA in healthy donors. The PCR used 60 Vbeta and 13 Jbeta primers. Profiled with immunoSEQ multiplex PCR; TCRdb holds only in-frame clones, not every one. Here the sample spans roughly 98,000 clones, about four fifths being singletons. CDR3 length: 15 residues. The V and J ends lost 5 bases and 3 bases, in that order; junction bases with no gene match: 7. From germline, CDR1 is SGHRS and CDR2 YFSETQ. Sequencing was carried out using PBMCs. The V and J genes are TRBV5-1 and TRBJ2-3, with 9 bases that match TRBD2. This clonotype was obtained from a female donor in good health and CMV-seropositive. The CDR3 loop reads CASRRGGQFTDTQYF. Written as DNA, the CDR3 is TGCGCCAGCAGGCGGGGGGGACAGTTTACAGATACGCAGTATTTT.